This TCR beta chain emerged from a study of CD8+ T cells in alopecia areata. Study-level information: Tofacitinib therapy lasting 6 to 18 months was followed by 6 months off drug. Scoring of treated patients' severity used the percentage of affected scalp area. The study, taken as a whole, reports: Tofacitinib significantly lowered scalp clonality and expanded CD8+ clones among the top 100.

Treatment defined: oral pan-JAK inhibitor, 5-10 mg twice daily. The study team obtained lesional scalp punch biopsies and peripheral blood from alopecia areata patients. After isolation, RNA underwent reverse transcription to generate cDNA as the sequencing template. This table comes from immunoSEQ multiplex PCR, and its TCRdb copy is limited to in-frame clones, with some not included. The sample lists about 210,000 clones, roughly two fifths occurring once. This clone has only a few counts. No antigen is known for it. The specimen comprised CD4+ T cells sorted from blood, sampled between weeks 30 and 35, from a patient treated with tofacitinib. The clonotype comes from a human donor with alopecia areata.

This CDR3 is CSVQAGMRGTEAFF. CDR3 in DNA: TGCAGCGTCCAAGCGGGGATGAGGGGCACTGAAGCTTTCTTT. The chain recombines TRBV29-1 with TRBJ1-1, with D possibly being TRBD1 (5 bases). V lost 6 bases, J lost 4 bases, and 18 bases lay in between. The CDR3 has 14 residues. Germline V gene sequence: CDR1 SQVTM, CDR2 ANQGSEA.